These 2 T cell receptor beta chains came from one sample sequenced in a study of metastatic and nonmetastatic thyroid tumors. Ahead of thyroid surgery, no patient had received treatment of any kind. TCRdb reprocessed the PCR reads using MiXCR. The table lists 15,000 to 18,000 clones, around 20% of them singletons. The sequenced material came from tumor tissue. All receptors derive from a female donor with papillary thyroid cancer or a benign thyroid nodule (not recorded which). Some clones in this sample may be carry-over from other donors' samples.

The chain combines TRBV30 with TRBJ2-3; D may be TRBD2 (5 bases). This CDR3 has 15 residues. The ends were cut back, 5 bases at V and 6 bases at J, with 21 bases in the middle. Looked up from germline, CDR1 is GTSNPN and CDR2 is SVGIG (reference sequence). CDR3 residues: CAWQDRESLSDTQYF. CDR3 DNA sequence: TGTGCCTGGCAAGATCGGGAATCCCTGTCGGATACGCAGTATTTT.

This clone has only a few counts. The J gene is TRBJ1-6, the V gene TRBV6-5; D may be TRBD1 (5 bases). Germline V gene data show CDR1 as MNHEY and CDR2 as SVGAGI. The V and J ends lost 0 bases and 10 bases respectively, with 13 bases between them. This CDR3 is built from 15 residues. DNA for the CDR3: TGTGCCAGCAGTTACTCCGAGGGGACGAGATCACCCCTCCACTTT. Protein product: CASSYSEGTRSPLHF.